This TCR beta chain was retrieved from a study of OX40 agonist ivuxolimab in advanced cancers. By sample fraction, this clone is medium-sized (0.01 to 0.1%). This CDR3 has 15 amino acids. V was clipped by 0 bases and J by 6 bases, with 14 bases between them. Germline V gene data show CDR1 as MNHEY and CDR2 as SVGAGI. Profiling relied on immunoSEQ multiplex PCR, and the TCRdb table lists in-frame clones only, not all of them. The profile covers around 20,000 clones, with around 78% appearing a single time and approximately 14% taken by the ten largest. The sample here was CD4+ or CD8+ T cells sorted from blood, taken in a trial of the OX40 agonist ivuxolimab. The chain uses TRBV6-5 and TRBJ1-1, with a tentative D call TRBD1 (6 bases). The receptor was isolated from an adult with an advanced solid tumor such as melanoma, head and neck, liver or kidney cancer. CDR3 DNA sequence: TGTGCCAGCAGTTACTCGAGGAGGGGGGGGGCTGAAGCTTTCTTT. It specifies CASSYSRRGGAEAFF.